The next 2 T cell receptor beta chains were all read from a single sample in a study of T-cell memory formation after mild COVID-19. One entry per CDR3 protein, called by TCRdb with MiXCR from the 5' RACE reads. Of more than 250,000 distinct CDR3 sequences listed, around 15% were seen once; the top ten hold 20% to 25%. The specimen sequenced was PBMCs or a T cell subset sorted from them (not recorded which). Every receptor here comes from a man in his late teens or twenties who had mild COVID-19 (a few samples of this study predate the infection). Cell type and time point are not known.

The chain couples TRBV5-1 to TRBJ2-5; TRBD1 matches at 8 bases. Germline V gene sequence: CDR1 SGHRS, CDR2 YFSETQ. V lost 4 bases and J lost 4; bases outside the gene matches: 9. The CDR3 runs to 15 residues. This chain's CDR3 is CASSLGTGPGETQYF. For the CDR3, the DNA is TGCGCCAGCAGCCTGGGGACAGGCCCAGGAGAGACCCAGTACTTC.

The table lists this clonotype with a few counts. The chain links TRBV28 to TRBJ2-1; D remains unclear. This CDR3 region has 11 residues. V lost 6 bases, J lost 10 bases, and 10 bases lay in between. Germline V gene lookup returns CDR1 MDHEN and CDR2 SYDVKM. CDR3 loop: CASSPSKEQFF. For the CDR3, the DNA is TGTGCCAGCAGCCCGTCTAAGGAGCAGTTCTTC.